This is a list of T cell receptor beta chains from one sample in a study of shared clonotypes between healthy human individuals. The method was immunoSEQ multiplex PCR; TCRdb's version includes in-frame clones alone and lacks a portion of them. This sample has roughly 2.2 million clones, with just under 95% found just once. Sequencing was done on a sample of naive CD4+ T cells from PBMCs. The source of these receptors is a man younger than 30 in good health. Some clones in this sample may be carry-over from other donors' samples. Each CDR3 is given with its conserved first and last residue. D genes are given only for firm matches. A clone size is listed for some rows: how often the clone was seen (once, few, many), or a class if it is expanded.

DNA | CDR3 | D | J | V | size
TGTGCCAGCAGTTTTGTTAGTACAGGCCAAGAGTACGAGCAGTACTTC | CASSFVSTGQEYEQYF | . | TRBJ2-7 | TRBV27 | .
TGTGCCAGCAGTTACCGGGACACCAGCACTGAAGCTTTCTTT | CASSYRDTSTEAFF | . | TRBJ1-1 | TRBV6-6 | .
TGCAGCGTTGACAGGGACCCTAAGTTCTTC | CSVDRDPKFF | . | TRBJ2-1 | TRBV29-1 | .
TGTGCCAGCAGCTTTCAGGGCCTCTCTGGGGCCAACGTCCTGACTTTC | CASSFQGLSGANVLTF | . | TRBJ2-6 | TRBV5-4 | .
TGTGCCAGCAGCTGGGGGACTAGCGGGAGGACCGGGGAGCTGTTTTTT | CASSWGTSGRTGELFF | TRBD2 | TRBJ2-2 | TRBV5-4 | .
TGCGCCAGCAGCCAAGATCCGGGTCAGTATTCACCCCTCCACTTT | CASSQDPGQYSPLHF | . | TRBJ1-6 | TRBV4-1 | .
TGCAGCGTCAGGGGAAGCTCCTACAATGAGCAGTTCTTC | CSVRGSSYNEQFF | . | TRBJ2-1 | TRBV29-1 | .
TGTGCCAGCAGTTTATTGAGTCCTAGACACATTCAGTACTTC | CASSLLSPRHIQYF | . | TRBJ2-4 | TRBV28 | .
TGTGCCAGCAATTTGCCCGCTCTCACCGGGGAGCTGTTTTTT | CASNLPALTGELFF | . | TRBJ2-2 | TRBV28 | .
TGTGCCAGCAGCTCGAGGTGGGGCGCTGAAGCTTTCTTT | CASSSRWGAEAFF | . | TRBJ1-1 | TRBV7-2 | once
TGTGCCAGCAGCGGTACGGGGTACCCTAACTATGGCTACACCTTC | CASSGTGYPNYGYTF | . | TRBJ1-2 | TRBV28 | .
TGTGCCAGCAGTTTATCCAGGGGCGAGCAGTACTTC | CASSLSRGEQYF | . | TRBJ2-7 | TRBV28 | .
TGCGCCAGCAGTCGGGAAATTAATGAAAAACTGTTTTTT | CASSREINEKLFF | . | TRBJ1-4 | TRBV5-1 | .
TGTGCCAGCAGCTTAGTCGGCGGGGTTAACTATGGCTACACCTTC | CASSLVGGVNYGYTF | . | TRBJ1-2 | TRBV7-8 | .
TGCGCCAGCAGCTGGGGGACCGTTCCTAACTATGGCTACACCTTC | CASSWGTVPNYGYTF | . | TRBJ1-2 | TRBV5-1 | .
TGCGCCAGCAGCTCCGCCTTGACAGGGGGCGACGAGCAGTACTTC | CASSSALTGGDEQYF | TRBD1 | TRBJ2-7 | TRBV5-1 | .
TGTGCCAGCAGCTTAGGCGGCTATAATGAAAAACTGTTTTTT | CASSLGGYNEKLFF | . | TRBJ1-4 | TRBV7-2 | few
TGTGCCAGCAGTTCCAGGGTATGGGGTGGCTACACCTTC | CASSSRVWGGYTF | . | TRBJ1-2 | TRBV28 | .
TGTGCCACCAGCACCCGGACTAGCGGAGGGGGGACAGATACGCAGTATTTT | CATSTRTSGGGTDTQYF | TRBD2 | TRBJ2-3 | TRBV15 | .
TGTGCCAGCAGCTCTCAAGGAGCCAAAAACATTCAGTACTTC | CASSSQGAKNIQYF | . | TRBJ2-4 | TRBV28 | once
TGTGCCAGCTCACCGGGGACCTCCGCCTACGAGCAGTACTTC | CASSPGTSAYEQYF | . | TRBJ2-7 | TRBV18 | .
TGTGCCAGCTCACTGGGAATGGGGGTCTACGAGCAGTACTTC | CASSLGMGVYEQYF | . | TRBJ2-7 | TRBV18 | .
TGCGCCAGCAGCTTGGTGGGCCCCTACGAGCAGTACTTC | CASSLVGPYEQYF | . | TRBJ2-7 | TRBV5-1 | .
TGTGCCAGCAGCCAAGATCCAGGTCTAGCGGCAAAGGGCGCCGAGCAGTACTTC | CASSQDPGLAAKGAEQYF | TRBD2 | TRBJ2-7 | TRBV4-2 | .
TGCGCCAGCAGCCCCCAAATCGGGACAGGGAGCTCCGAGCAGTACTTC | CASSPQIGTGSSEQYF | TRBD1 | TRBJ2-7 | TRBV5-1 | .
TGTGCCAGCAGCGTAGCAGGGTCTCTCTCTGGAAACACCATATATTTT | CASSVAGSLSGNTIYF | . | TRBJ1-3 | TRBV11-2 | .